The subject of this entry is one TCR beta chain. The data stem from a study of blood T cell repertoires in COVID-19. Across the study: Spain, Italy and the United States supplied samples that represented acute and convalescent COVID-19. T cells, B-cell-depleted T cells, or PBMCs provided the cDNA or gDNA that served as material.

The germline V and J ends were trimmed by 5 bases and 0 bases, with 8 bases remaining between them. Germline V gene sequence: CDR1 SGHVS, CDR2 FQNEAQ. The length of the CDR3 is 14 residues. As handled by the study authors: Reference gene primer amplification gave estimated nucleated cell counts. Repertoires were generated with immunoSEQ multiplex PCR, while TCRdb's copy carries only in-frame clones and drops some. V, J and clone size are taken as reported in that table, and D and trimming were inferred from the DNA itself. The sample has some 190,000 clones, 84% seen once. This TCR was recovered from a human donor in a cohort sampled during active COVID-19. The sample comprised peripheral blood. The rearrangement uses TRBV7-8 and TRBJ1-5; the D is unclear. This CDR3 is CASSATDSNQPQHF. In DNA, the CDR3 is TGTGCCAGCAGCGCTACAGATAGCAATCAGCCCCAGCATTTT.